This T cell receptor beta chain stems from a study of Ad26.COV2.S vaccination and SARS-CoV-2 variants. This clone was seen only a few times. The treatment: some 20 received Ad26.COV2.S at low or high dose, single or two shots; 5 received placebo; per-sample allocation not given. It was on day 63 after the first vaccine or placebo injection that samples were taken. Vaccine was an Ad26 vector expressing Wuhan-strain SARS-CoV-2 spike. Repertoires were generated with immunoSEQ multiplex PCR, while TCRdb's copy carries only in-frame clones and drops some. Of some 390,000 clones listed, 70% to 90% are singletons. The sequence was obtained from a person aged 18-65 years who received the Ad26.COV2.S COVID-19 vaccine or a placebo. Source: peripheral blood, taken in a trial of Ad26.COV2.S vaccine versus placebo.

The chain's CDR3 is CASSPGGRAGAAGETQYF. The CDR3 DNA reads as TGTGCCAGCAGTCCTGGGGGGCGAGCGGGAGCTGCTGGGGAGACCCAGTACTTC. The V gene is TRBV27, the J gene TRBJ2-5; 8 nucleotides line up with TRBD2. J was trimmed by 5 bases and V by 5 bases; bases with no gene match: 19. The CDR3 is 18 amino acids. Germline assignment: CDR1 MNHEY and CDR2 SMNVEV (reference sequence).